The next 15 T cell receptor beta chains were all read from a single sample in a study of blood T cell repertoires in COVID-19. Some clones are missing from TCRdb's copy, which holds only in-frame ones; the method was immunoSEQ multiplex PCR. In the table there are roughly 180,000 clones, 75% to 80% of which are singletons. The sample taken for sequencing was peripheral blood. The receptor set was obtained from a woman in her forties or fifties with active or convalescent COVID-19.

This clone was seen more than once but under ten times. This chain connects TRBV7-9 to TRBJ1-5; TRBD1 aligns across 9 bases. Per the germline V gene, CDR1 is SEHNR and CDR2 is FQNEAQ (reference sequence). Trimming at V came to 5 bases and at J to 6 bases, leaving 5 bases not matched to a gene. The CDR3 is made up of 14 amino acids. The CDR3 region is CASSPTGGGQPQHF. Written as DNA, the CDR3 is TGTGCCAGCAGCCCGACAGGGGGAGGTCAGCCCCAGCATTTT.

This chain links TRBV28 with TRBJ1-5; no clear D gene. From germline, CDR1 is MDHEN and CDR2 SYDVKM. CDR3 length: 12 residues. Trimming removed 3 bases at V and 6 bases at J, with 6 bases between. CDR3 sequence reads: CASSFNSQPQHF. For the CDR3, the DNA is TGTGCCAGCAGTTTCAACAGTCAGCCCCAGCATTTT.

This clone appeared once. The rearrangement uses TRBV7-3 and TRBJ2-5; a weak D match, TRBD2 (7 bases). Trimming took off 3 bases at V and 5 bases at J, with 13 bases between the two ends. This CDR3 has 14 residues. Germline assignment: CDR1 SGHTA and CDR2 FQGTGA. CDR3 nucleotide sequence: TGTGCCAGCAGCTTCGCGGGGGCCGGGGAGACCCAGTACTTC. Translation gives CASSFAGAGETQYF. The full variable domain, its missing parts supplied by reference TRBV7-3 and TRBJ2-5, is GAGVSQTPSNKVTEKGKYVELRCDPISGHTALYWYRQSLGQGPEFLIYFQGTGAADDSGLPNDRFFAVRPEGSVSTLKIQRTERGDSAVYLCASSFAGAGETQYFGPGTRLLVL.

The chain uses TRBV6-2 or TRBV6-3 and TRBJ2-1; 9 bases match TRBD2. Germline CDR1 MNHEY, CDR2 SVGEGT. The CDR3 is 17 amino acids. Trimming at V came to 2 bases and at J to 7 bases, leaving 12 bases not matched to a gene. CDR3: CASSYDPGLAGRNEQFF. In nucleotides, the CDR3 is TGTGCCAGCAGTTACGACCCCGGGCTAGCGGGGAGGAATGAGCAGTTCTTC.

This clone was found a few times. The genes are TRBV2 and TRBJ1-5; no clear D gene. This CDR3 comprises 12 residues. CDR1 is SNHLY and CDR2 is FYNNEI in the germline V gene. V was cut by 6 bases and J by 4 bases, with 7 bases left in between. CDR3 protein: CASSNNNQPQHF. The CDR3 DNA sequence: TGTGCCAGCAGCAACAATAATCAGCCCCAGCATTTT.

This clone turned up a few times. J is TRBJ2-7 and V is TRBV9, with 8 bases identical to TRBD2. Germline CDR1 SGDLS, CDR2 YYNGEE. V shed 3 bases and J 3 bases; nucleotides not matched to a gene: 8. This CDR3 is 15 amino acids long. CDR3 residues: CASSESGSEGYEQYF. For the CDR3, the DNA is TGTGCCAGCAGCGAAAGCGGGAGTGAGGGCTACGAGCAGTACTTC.

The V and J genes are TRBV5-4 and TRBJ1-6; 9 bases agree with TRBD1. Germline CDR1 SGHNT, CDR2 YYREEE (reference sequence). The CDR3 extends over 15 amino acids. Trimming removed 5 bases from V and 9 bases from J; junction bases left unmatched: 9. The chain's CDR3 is CASRIQGARGSPLHF. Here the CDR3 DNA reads TGTGCCAGCAGGATACAGGGGGCGCGGGGTTCACCCCTCCACTTT.

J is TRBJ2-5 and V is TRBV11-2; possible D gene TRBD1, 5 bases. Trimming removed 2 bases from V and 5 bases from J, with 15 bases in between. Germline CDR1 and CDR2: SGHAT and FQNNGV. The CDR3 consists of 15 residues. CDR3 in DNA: TGTGCCAGCAGCTTATTTCAGGGCGGCCCGGAGACCCAGTACTTC. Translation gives CASSLFQGGPETQYF.

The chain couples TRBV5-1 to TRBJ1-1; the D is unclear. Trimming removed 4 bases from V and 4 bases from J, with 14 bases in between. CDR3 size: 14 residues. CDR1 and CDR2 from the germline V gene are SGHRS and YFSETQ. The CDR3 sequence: CASSPSQGGTEAFF. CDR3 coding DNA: TGCGCCAGCAGCCCTAGTCAAGGAGGCACTGAAGCTTTCTTT.

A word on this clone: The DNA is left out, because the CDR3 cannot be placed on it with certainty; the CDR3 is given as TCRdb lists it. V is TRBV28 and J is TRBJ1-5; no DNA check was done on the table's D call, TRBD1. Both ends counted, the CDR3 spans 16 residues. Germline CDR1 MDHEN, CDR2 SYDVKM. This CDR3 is CASSSSTGRSNQPQHF.

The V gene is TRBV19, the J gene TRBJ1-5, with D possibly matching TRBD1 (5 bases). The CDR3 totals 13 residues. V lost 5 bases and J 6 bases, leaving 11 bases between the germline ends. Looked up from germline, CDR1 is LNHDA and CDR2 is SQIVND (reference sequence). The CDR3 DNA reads TGTGCCAGTAGTCCGGGGGGGGGTCAGCCCCAGCATTTT. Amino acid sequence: CASSPGGGQPQHF.

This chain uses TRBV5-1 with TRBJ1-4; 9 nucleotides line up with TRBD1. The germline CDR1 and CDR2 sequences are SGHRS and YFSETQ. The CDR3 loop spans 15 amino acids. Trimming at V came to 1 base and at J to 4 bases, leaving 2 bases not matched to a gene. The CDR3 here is CASSLWGQGNEKLFF. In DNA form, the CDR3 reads TGCGCCAGCAGCTTGTGGGGACAGGGTAATGAAAAACTGTTTTTT.

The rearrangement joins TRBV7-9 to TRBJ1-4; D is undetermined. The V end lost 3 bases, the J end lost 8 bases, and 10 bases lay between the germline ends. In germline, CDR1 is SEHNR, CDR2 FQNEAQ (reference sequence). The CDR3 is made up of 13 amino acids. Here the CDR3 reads CASSLRREEKLFF. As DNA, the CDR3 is TGTGCCAGCAGCTTGCGTAGGGAGGAAAAACTGTTTTTT.

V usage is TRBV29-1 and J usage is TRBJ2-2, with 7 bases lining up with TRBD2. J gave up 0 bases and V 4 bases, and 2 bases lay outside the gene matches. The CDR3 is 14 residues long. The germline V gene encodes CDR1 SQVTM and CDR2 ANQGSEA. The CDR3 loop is CSVAGLANTGELFF. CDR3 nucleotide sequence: TGCAGCGTTGCCGGACTAGCGAACACCGGGGAGCTGTTTTTT.

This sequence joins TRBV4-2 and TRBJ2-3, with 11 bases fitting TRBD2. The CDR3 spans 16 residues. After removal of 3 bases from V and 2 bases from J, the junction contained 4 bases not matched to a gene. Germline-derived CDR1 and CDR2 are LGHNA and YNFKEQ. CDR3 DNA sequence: TGTGCCAGCAGCCAGGGGACTAGCGGAATCACAGATACGCAGTATTTT. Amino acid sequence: CASSQGTSGITDTQYF.